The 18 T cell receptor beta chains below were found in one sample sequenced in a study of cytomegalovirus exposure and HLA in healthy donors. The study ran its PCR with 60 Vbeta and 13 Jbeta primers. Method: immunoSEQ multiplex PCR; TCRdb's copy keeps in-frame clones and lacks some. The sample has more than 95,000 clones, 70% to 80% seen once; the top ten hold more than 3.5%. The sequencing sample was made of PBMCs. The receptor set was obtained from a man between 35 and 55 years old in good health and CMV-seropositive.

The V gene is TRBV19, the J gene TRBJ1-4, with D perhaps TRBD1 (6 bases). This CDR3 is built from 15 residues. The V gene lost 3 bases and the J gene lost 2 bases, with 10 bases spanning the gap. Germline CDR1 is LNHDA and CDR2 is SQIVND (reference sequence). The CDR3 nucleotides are TGTGCCAGTAGTATGTTGGGGGCGACTAATGAAAAACTGTTTTTT. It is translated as CASSMLGATNEKLFF.

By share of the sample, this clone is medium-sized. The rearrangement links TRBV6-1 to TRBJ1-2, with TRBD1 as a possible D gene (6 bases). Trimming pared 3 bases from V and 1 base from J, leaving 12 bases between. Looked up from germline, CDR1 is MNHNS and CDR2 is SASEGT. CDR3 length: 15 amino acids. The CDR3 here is CASSDPGQYNYGYTF. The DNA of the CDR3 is TGTGCCAGCAGTGACCCCGGACAGTATAACTATGGCTACACCTTC.

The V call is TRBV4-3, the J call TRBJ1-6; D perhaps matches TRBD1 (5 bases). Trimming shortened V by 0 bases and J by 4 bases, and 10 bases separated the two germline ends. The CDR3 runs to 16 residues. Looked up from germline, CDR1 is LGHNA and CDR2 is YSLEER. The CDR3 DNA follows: TGCGCCAGCAGCCAAGATTTACAGGAGTATAATTCACCCCTCCACTTT. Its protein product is CASSQDLQEYNSPLHF.

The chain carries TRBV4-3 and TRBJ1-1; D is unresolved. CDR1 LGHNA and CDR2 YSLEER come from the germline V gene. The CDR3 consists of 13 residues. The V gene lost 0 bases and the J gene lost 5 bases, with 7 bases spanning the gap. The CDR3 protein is CASSQDRRTEAFF. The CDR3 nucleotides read TGCGCCAGCAGCCAAGATAGGAGGACTGAAGCTTTCTTT.

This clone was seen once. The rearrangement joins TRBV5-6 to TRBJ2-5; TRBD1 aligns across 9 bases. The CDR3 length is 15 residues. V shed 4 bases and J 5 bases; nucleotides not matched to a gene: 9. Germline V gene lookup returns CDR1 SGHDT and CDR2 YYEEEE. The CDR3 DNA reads TGTGCCAGCAGCACGGGGACAGGGAGAGGGGAGACCCAGTACTTC. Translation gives CASSTGTGRGETQYF.

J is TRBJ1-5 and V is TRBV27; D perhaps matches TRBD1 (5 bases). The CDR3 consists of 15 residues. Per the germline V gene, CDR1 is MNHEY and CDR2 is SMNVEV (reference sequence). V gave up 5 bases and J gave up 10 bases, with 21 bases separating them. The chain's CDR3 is CASSLTSQGIQPQHF. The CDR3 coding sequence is TGTGCCAGCAGTCTAACCTCCCAGGGAATCCAACCCCAGCATTTT.

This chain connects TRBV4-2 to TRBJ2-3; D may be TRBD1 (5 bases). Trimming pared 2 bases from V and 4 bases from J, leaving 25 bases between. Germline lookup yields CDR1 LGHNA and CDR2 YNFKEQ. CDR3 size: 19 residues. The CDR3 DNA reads TGTGCCAGCAGCCAAATAGGCGGCCGGTCCCCGTGGGGCGCAGATACGCAGTATTTT. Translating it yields CASSQIGGRSPWGADTQYF.

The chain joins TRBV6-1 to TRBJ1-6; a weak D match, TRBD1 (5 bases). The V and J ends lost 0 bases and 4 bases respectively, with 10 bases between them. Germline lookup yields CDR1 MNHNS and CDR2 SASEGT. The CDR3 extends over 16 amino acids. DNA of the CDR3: TGTGCCAGCAGTGAAGCCGTGGGGGGTTATAATTCACCCCTCCACTTT. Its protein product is CASSEAVGGYNSPLHF.

The CDR3 sequence: CASSFRGRAMETQYF. The CDR3 DNA sequence: TGCGCCAGCAGCTTCCGCGGGAGGGCCATGGAGACCCAGTACTTC. This chain connects TRBV5-1 to TRBJ2-5, with 9 positions matching TRBD2. V dropped 2 bases and J dropped 5; count of bases not matched to a gene: 7. The germline CDR1 and CDR2 sequences are SGHRS and YFSETQ. This CDR3 region has 15 residues.

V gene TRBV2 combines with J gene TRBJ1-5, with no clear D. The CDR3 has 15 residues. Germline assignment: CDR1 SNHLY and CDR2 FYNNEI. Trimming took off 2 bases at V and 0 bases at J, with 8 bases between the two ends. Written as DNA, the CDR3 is TGTGCCAGCAGTGAATGGCGGGATAGCAATCAGCCCCAGCATTTT. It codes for CASSEWRDSNQPQHF.

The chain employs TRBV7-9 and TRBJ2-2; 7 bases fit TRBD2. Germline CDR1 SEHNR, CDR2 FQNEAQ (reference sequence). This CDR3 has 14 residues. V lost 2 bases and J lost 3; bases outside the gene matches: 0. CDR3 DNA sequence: TGTGCCAGCAGCTTAAGCGGGGACACCGGGGAGCTGTTTTTT. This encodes CASSLSGDTGELFF.

CDR3 protein: CASSLPGLDRTEAFF. In DNA, the CDR3 is TGTGCCAGCAGCCTACCTGGCCTCGACAGAACTGAAGCTTTCTTT. The gene calls are TRBV7-9 and TRBJ1-1, with D perhaps matching TRBD1 (5 bases). CDR3 length: 15 amino acids. Germline assignment: CDR1 SEHNR and CDR2 FQNEAQ (reference sequence). The germline V and J ends were trimmed by 5 bases and 5 bases, with 18 bases remaining between them.

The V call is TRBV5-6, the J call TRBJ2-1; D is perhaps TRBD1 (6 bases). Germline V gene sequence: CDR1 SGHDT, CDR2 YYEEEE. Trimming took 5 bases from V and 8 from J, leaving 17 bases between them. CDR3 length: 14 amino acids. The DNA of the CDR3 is TGTGCCAGCAGACGAGGGGGTTGGGCCGATGAGCAGTTCTTC. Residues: CASRRGGWADEQFF.

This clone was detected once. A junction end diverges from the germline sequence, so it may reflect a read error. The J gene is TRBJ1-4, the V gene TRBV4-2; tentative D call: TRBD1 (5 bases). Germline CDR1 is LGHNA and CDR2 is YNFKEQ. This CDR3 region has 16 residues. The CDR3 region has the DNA TGTGCCAGCAGCCAACCTTCGGCAGGGTCTAATGGAAAACTGTTTTTT. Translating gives CASSQPSAGSNGKLFF.

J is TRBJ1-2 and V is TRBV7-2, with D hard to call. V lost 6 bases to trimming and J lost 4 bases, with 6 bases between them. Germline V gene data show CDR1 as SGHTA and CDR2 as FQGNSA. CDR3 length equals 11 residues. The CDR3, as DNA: TGTGCCAGCAGAACCGGCTATGGCTACACCTTC. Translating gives CASRTGYGYTF.

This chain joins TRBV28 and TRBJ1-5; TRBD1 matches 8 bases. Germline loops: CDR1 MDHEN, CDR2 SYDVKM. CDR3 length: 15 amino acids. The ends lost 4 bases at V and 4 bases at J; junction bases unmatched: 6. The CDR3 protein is CASSWAGTGNQPQHF. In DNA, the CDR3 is TGTGCCAGCAGTTGGGCCGGGACAGGTAATCAGCCCCAGCATTTT.

CDR3 loop: CASSPRTSTTSSYNEQFF. The CDR3 DNA sequence: TGTGCCAGCAGCCCCAGGACTAGCACAACGAGCTCCTACAATGAGCAGTTCTTC. V gene TRBV9 combines with J gene TRBJ2-1; 8 bases map to TRBD2. Trimming took 4 bases from V and 0 from J; bases not matched to a gene: 12. There are 18 residues in the CDR3. Per the germline V gene, CDR1 is SGDLS and CDR2 is YYNGEE.

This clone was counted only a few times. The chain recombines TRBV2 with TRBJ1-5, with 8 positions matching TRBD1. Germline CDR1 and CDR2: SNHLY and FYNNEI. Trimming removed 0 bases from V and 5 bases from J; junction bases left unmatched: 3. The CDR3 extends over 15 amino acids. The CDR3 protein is CASSEAQGAYQPQHF. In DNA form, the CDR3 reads TGTGCCAGCAGTGAAGCGCAGGGGGCATATCAGCCCCAGCATTTT.